This is a list of T cell receptor beta chains from one sample in a study of T cells after yellow fever vaccination. TCRdb redid the calling of the 5' RACE reads with MiXCR, one entry per CDR3 protein. The sample has a few hundred thousand distinct CDR3 sequences; about 4.5% are singletons. The sequences come from PBMCs, collected 15 days after the yellow fever booster vaccination. The receptors shown here come from a man younger than 30 who received the YFV17D yellow fever vaccine. CDR3s include the opening cysteine and the closing phenylalanine or tryptophan. Fields, in order: clone size, V gene, D gene, J gene, CDR3 DNA, CDR3 protein. The D gene is left open where the match is weak. Rows give clone size only sometimes, using once, few, many, or a class for an expanded clone.

>few|TRBV2|NA|TRBJ1-5
TGTGCCAGCAGTGTCGACCGGAATAGCAATCAGCCCCAGCATTTT
CASSVDRNSNQPQHF
>many|TRBV7-9|NA|TRBJ1-6
TGTGCCAGCAGCGGGGACCCTGTTAATTCACCCCTCCACTTT
CASSGDPVNSPLHF
>NA|TRBV20-1|TRBD2|TRBJ2-1
TGCAGTGCTAGCCCGACTAGCGGGGTGTACAATGAGCAGTTCTTC
CSASPTSGVYNEQFF
>many|TRBV12-3/TRBV12-4|TRBD2|TRBJ2-7
TGTGCCAGCAATAGAGCGGGGCGGCTATCCTACGAGCAGTACTTC
CASNRAGRLSYEQYF
>NA|TRBV7-2|TRBD2|TRBJ2-5
TGTGCCAGCAGCTTGACTAGCGGGAAAGAGACCCAGTACTTC
CASSLTSGKETQYF
>NA|TRBV7-9|NA|TRBJ1-2
TGTGCCAGCAGCCAGTGGGAGAACTATGGCTACACCTTC
CASSQWENYGYTF
>many|TRBV4-3|TRBD2|TRBJ2-3
TGCGCCAGCAGCCATGGACTAGCGGGGGCGGAAGATACGCAGTATTTT
CASSHGLAGAEDTQYF
>few|TRBV20-1|TRBD1|TRBJ2-3
TGCAGTGCTAGCGCCGGGACAGGGAGTCGGAATACGCAGTATTTT
CSASAGTGSRNTQYF
>few|TRBV7-3|TRBD2|TRBJ2-3
TGTGCCAGCAGCGTGTTCGCGACCCTGGGAGGGAGCACAGATACGCAGTATTTT
CASSVFATLGGSTDTQYF
>many|TRBV7-9|NA|TRBJ2-5
TGTGCCAGCAGCTTAGGGGGGATGTACCAAGAGACCCAGTACTTC
CASSLGGMYQETQYF
>NA|TRBV7-8|NA|TRBJ1-1
TGTGCCAGCAGCTTATTAGTCAGAAGAATCGACACTGAAGCTTTCTTT
CASSLLVRRIDTEAFF
>NA|TRBV2|NA|TRBJ1-2
TGTGCCAGCAGCGTCAGTGCTAACTATGGCTACACCTTC
CASSVSANYGYTF
>many|TRBV10-3|NA|TRBJ1-3
TGTGCCATCAGTGAGAACAGGGTAGCTGGAAACACCATATATTTT
CAISENRVAGNTIYF
>NA|TRBV2|NA|TRBJ2-1
TGTGCCAGCAGAGCGGACCTAGCCTACAATGAGCAGTTCTTC
CASRADLAYNEQFF
>many|TRBV11-2|TRBD1|TRBJ2-1
TGTGCCAGCAGCTGGACAGGGGTCATTAATGAGCAGTTCTTC
CASSWTGVINEQFF
>many|TRBV12-3/TRBV12-4|TRBD1|TRBJ1-4
TGTGCCAGCAGTTTCTCGTTTCGGGGGACAGGGTACGAAAAACTGTTTTTT
CASSFSFRGTGYEKLFF
>many|TRBV20-1|NA|TRBJ2-7
TGCAGTGCTAGAAAGGGGGGAACCTACGAGCAGTACTTC
CSARKGGTYEQYF
>many|TRBV9|NA|TRBJ2-7
TGTGCCAGCAGCGTCGCCTCTTCCTACGAGCAGTACTTC
CASSVASSYEQYF